These T cell receptor beta chains were read from a single sample in a study of post-analysis software for immune sequencing data. TCRdb called the PCR reads again in MiXCR, with one record for every CDR3 protein. The sample includes 160,000 or so distinct CDR3 sequences, 35% to 40% of them seen just once. Sequenced here: blood, sampled after autologous hematopoietic stem cell transplantation. The receptors originated from a girl aged 5 to 17 with multiple sclerosis. Each CDR3 is given with its conserved first and last residue. Fields, in order: clone size, V gene, CDR3 length, D gene, J gene, CDR3 DNA, CDR3 protein. A D gene is named only where the DNA matches it firmly. Size tells how often a clone was seen (once, few, many) or the class of an expanded clone, and some rows leave it out.

few	TRBV24-1	15	TRBD1	TRBJ2-7	TGTGCCACCAGTCCCGCCGGGACAGGGGCCTACGAGCAGTACTTC	CATSPAGTGAYEQYF
-	TRBV28	15	TRBD2	TRBJ2-7	TGTGCCAGCAGTTCGCGAGCGGGAGGGCGGTACGAGCAGTACTTC	CASSSRAGGRYEQYF
-	TRBV20-1	18	-	TRBJ2-2	TGCAGTGCTAGTACAATCGGGGAGCCCCCAATAAACACCGGGGAGCTGTTTTTT	CSASTIGEPPINTGELFF
-	TRBV7-8	14	-	TRBJ2-2	TGTGCCAGCAGTACCCTACAAGGCACCGGGGAGCTGTTTTTT	CASSTLQGTGELFF
few	TRBV30	14	-	TRBJ2-5	TGTGCCGGGTGTCCGAGGGGCACCCAAGAGACCCAGTACTTC	CAGCPRGTQETQYF
-	TRBV7-8	13	-	TRBJ2-3	TGTACCAGCAGCTTAGCGGTGGGTGATACGCAGTATTTT	CTSSLAVGDTQYF
-	TRBV7-3	16	-	TRBJ2-6	TGTACCAGCAGCCCACAGGCCGGGTCTGGGGCCAACGTCCTGACTTTC	CTSSPQAGSGANVLTF
many	TRBV5-1	10	-	TRBJ2-1	TGCGCCAGCGGCAACAATGAGCAGTTCTTC	CASGNNEQFF
few	TRBV4-1	15	TRBD1	TRBJ1-5	TGCGCCAGCAGCCACGACAGGGTGGCGAATCAGCCCCAGCATTTT	CASSHDRVANQPQHF
few	TRBV12-3/TRBV12-4	13	TRBD2	TRBJ2-1	TGTGCCAGCGCCACGGGACTAGCTAATGAGCAGTTCTTC	CASATGLANEQFF
-	TRBV2	10	-	TRBJ2-4	TGTGCCAGCAGTGAGGGCATTCAGTACTTC	CASSEGIQYF
-	TRBV7-9	15	TRBD2	TRBJ2-3	TGTGCCAGCAGGCCCCGGACTAGCGGGCCAGATACGCAGTATTTT	CASRPRTSGPDTQYF
few	TRBV12-3/TRBV12-4	13	TRBD2	TRBJ2-1	TGTGCCAGCATCACAGCGGGACTGAATGAGCAGTTCTTC	CASITAGLNEQFF
few	TRBV7-3	13	-	TRBJ2-7	TGTGCCAGCAGCCCGGGCTCGGGCTACGAGCAGTACTTC	CASSPGSGYEQYF
-	TRBV12-3/TRBV12-4	14	TRBD1	TRBJ2-5	TGTGCCAGCAGTATCCGACAGGGAAGGGAGACCCAGTACTTC	CASSIRQGRETQYF
-	TRBV20-1	13	-	TRBJ2-7	TGCAGTGCTAGGAGCTCGGCCGCCTACGAGCAGTACTTC	CSARSSAAYEQYF
-	TRBV3-1	15	-	TRBJ2-7	TGTGCCAGCAGCTTGAGCGGAGGCGGGTCCAATGAGCAGTACTTC	CASSLSGGGSNEQYF
few	TRBV20-1	15	TRBD2	TRBJ2-7	TGCAGTGCTGGGCAATGGGACTACGGGACCTACGAGCAGTACTTC	CSAGQWDYGTYEQYF
-	TRBV27	17	TRBD2	TRBJ2-1	TGTGCCAGCAGTTTATCGAGGGGGACTAGCGGCGCCTTGGGGCAGTTCTTC	CASSLSRGTSGALGQFF
-	TRBV20-1	13	-	TRBJ1-2	TGCAGTGCTAGCCCAGGATCAAGGGTAGGCTACACCTTC	CSASPGSRVGYTF
few	TRBV27	16	TRBD2	TRBJ2-1	TGTGCCAGCAGCCCGACTAGCGGGAGAGTTTACAATGAGCAGTTCTTC	CASSPTSGRVYNEQFF
-	TRBV4-3	15	TRBD1	TRBJ1-1	TGCGCCAGCAGCCAAGAGACAGGGGTGAACACTGAAGCTTTCTTT	CASSQETGVNTEAFF
many	TRBV12-3/TRBV12-4	12	-	TRBJ1-2	TGTGCCAGCAGCAACAGGAACTATGGCTACACCTTC	CASSNRNYGYTF
few	TRBV5-1	13	-	TRBJ1-2	TGCGCCAGCAGCTTGACAAATAACTATGGCTACACCTTC	CASSLTNNYGYTF
-	TRBV7-2	15	-	TRBJ2-1	TGTGCCAGCAGCTTATCCCTGGGGGGCTACAATGAGCAGTTCTTC	CASSLSLGGYNEQFF
-	TRBV7-6	14	-	TRBJ2-1	TGTGCCAGCAGTTACCCGTTCTCGCGGTCCTGGTTGTTCTTC	CASSYPFSRSWLFF
-	TRBV21-1	21	-	TRBJ2-4	TGTGCCAGCAGCAAAGCCTATTTAGCACAGGGAATATCTACAGCCAAAAACATTCAGTACTTC	CASSKAYLAQGISTAKNIQYF
few	TRBV6-5	15	TRBD2	TRBJ2-7	TGTGCCAGCAGTCCCCCCCGCGGGAGCTCCTACGAGCAGTACTTC	CASSPPRGSSYEQYF
-	TRBV6-1	17	-	TRBJ2-1	TGTGCCAGCAGTGAAGCGCGTCGGGATCAACTTTTCGATGAGCAGTTCTTC	CASSEARRDQLFDEQFF
-	TRBV2	14	TRBD2	TRBJ2-3	TGTGCCAGCAGTGAGGCGGGAGGGACAGATACGCAGTATTTT	CASSEAGGTDTQYF
-	TRBV7-2	12	-	TRBJ2-3	TGTGCCAGCAGACCTGTCACAGATACGCAGTATTTT	CASRPVTDTQYF
-	TRBV15	12	-	TRBJ2-1	TGTGCCACCAGCAGAGATTGGACTACTCGGTTCTTC	CATSRDWTTRFF
-	TRBV14	17	-	TRBJ2-3	TGTGCCAGCAGCCAAACTGGAGGCGGATCTAGCGCAGATACGCAGTATTTT	CASSQTGGGSSADTQYF
-	TRBV20-1	14	-	TRBJ2-1	TGCAGTGCTTTCGACAAGAGCTCCTACAATGAGCAGTTCTTC	CSAFDKSSYNEQFF
-	TRBV20-1	15	-	TRBJ2-3	TGCAGTGTTAGGGCCCCGGGGGCCTTCACAGATACGCAGTATTTT	CSVRAPGAFTDTQYF
-	TRBV20-1	14	-	TRBJ2-5	TGCAGTACTAGAGACGGCAGGGAACAAGAGACCCAGTACTTC	CSTRDGREQETQYF
many	TRBV5-5	15	TRBD1	TRBJ1-6	TGTGCCAGCAGCTTGGAGGGACAGGAGGTTTCACCCCTCCACTTT	CASSLEGQEVSPLHF
few	TRBV12-3/TRBV12-4	13	TRBD1	TRBJ1-2	TGTGCCAGCACCGGGACAGGACCGTATGGCTACACCTTC	CASTGTGPYGYTF
once	TRBV10-3	14	TRBD2	TRBJ2-5	TGTGCCATCAGTGAACGCGGGGGTCAAGAGACCCAGTACTTT	CAISERGGQETQYF
few	TRBV11-1	12	-	TRBJ2-5	TGTGCCAGCAGCCAAGCCGGGGGGACCCAGTACTTC	CASSQAGGTQYF
-	TRBV5-1	17	-	TRBJ2-4	TGCGCCAGCAGCTTATCGGGATACCAGCCAGCCAAAAACATTCAGTACTTC	CASSLSGYQPAKNIQYF